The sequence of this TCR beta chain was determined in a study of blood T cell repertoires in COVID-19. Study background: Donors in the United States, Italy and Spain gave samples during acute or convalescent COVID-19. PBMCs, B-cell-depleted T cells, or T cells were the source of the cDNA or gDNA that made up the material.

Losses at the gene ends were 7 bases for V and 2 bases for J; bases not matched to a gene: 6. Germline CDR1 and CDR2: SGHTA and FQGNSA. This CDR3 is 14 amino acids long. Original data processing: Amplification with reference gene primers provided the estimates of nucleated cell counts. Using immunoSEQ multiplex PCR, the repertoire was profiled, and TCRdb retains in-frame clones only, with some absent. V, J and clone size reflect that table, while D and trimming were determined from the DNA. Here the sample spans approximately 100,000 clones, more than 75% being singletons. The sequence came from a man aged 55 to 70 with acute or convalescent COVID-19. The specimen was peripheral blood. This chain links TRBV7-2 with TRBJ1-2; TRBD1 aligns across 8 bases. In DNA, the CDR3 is TGTGCCAGCATCCAGCCAGGGGGCAACTATGGCTACACCTTC. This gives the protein CASIQPGGNYGYTF.